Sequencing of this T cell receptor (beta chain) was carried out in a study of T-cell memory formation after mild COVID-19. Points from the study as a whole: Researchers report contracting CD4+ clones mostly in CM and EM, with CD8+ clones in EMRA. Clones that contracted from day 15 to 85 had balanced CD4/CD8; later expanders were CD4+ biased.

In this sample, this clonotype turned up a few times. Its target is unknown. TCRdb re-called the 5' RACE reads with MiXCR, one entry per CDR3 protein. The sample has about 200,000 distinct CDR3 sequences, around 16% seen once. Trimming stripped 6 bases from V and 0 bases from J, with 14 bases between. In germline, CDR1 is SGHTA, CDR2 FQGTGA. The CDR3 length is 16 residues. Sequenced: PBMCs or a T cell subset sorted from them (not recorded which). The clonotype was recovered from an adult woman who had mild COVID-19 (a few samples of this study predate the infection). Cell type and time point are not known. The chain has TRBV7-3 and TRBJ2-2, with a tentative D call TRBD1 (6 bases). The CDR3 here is CASRKGQGSNTGELFF. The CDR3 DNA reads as TGTGCCAGCAGAAAGGGCCAGGGGTCGAACACCGGGGAGCTGTTTTTT.